These T cell receptor beta chains were read from a single sample in a study of CD8 T cells in Susac syndrome. From the immunoSEQ multiplex PCR reads, TCRdb called clonotypes with MiXCR, one entry per CDR3 protein. The sample includes around 70,000 distinct CDR3 sequences, about 94% of them seen just once. Sequencing was done on a sample of CD8+ T cells from PBMCs. These receptors originate from a human donor with multiple sclerosis. CDR3s include the opening cysteine and the closing phenylalanine or tryptophan. D genes are given only for firm matches. Part of the rows lack a size; the others show once, few, many or a class for expanded clones.

J: TRBJ1-2; size: NA; D: NA; V: TRBV7-9; CDR3: CASSRDYGYTF; DNA: TGTGCCAGCAGTCGGGATTATGGCTACACCTTC
J: TRBJ1-5; size: NA; D: NA; V: TRBV19; CDR3: CASSIDRGDQPQHF; DNA: TGTGCCAGTAGTATTGATAGGGGTGACCAGCCCCAGCATTTT
J: TRBJ2-7; size: NA; D: TRBD1; V: TRBV4-3; CDR3: CASSQDQGADEQYF; DNA: TGCGCCAGCAGCCAAGATCAGGGGGCGGACGAGCAGTACTTC
J: TRBJ2-1; size: once; D: NA; V: TRBV5-1; CDR3: CASRGINEQFF; DNA: TGCGCCAGCAGAGGGATCAATGAGCAGTTCTTC
J: TRBJ2-1; size: NA; D: TRBD2; V: TRBV3-1; CDR3: CASSLAGGQDEQFF; DNA: TGTGCCAGCAGCCTAGCGGGAGGGCAGGATGAGCAGTTCTTC
J: TRBJ1-4; size: NA; D: NA; V: TRBV13; CDR3: CASRGDNEKLFF; DNA: TGTGCCAGCAGAGGGGATAATGAAAAACTGTTTTTT
J: TRBJ2-2; size: few; D: NA; V: TRBV11-2; CDR3: CASSLSPNTGELFF; DNA: TGTGCCAGCAGCTTATCTCCGAACACCGGGGAGCTGTTTTTT
J: TRBJ2-7; size: NA; D: NA; V: TRBV3-1; CDR3: CASSQTWARWEQYF; DNA: TGTGCCAGCAGCCAAACATGGGCACGCTGGGAGCAGTACTTC
J: TRBJ2-5; size: NA; D: NA; V: TRBV3-1; CDR3: CASSQVGAETQYF; DNA: TGTGCCAGCAGCCAAGTGGGAGCAGAGACCCAGTACTTC
J: TRBJ1-1; size: NA; D: TRBD1; V: TRBV20-1; CDR3: CSAGGQGGQTEAFF; DNA: TGCAGTGCGGGAGGACAGGGAGGTCAGACTGAAGCTTTCTTT
J: TRBJ1-6; size: NA; D: NA; V: TRBV12-3/TRBV12-4; CDR3: CASSSGSGSPLHF; DNA: TGTGCCAGCAGTTCGGGTAGTGGCTCACCCCTCCACTTT
J: TRBJ2-5; size: NA; D: TRBD1; V: TRBV27; CDR3: CASRETGGWETQYF; DNA: TGTGCCAGCAGAGAGACAGGGGGCTGGGAGACCCAGTACTTC
J: TRBJ2-7; size: NA; D: TRBD1; V: TRBV13; CDR3: CASSYRTGEHEQYF; DNA: TGTGCCAGCAGCTACCGGACAGGGGAACACGAGCAGTACTTC
J: TRBJ2-7; size: NA; D: NA; V: TRBV27; CDR3: CASSPGLNPTYEQYF; DNA: TGTGCCAGCAGTCCAGGATTAAACCCAACCTACGAGCAGTACTTC
J: TRBJ2-7; size: NA; D: TRBD1; V: TRBV19; CDR3: CASSPKGQGFYEQYF; DNA: TGTGCCAGTAGTCCAAAGGGACAGGGTTTCTACGAGCAGTACTTC
J: TRBJ2-1; size: NA; D: NA; V: TRBV14; CDR3: CASSQAWSLDEQFF; DNA: TGTGCCAGCAGCCAGGCTTGGTCCCTCGATGAGCAGTTCTTC
J: TRBJ2-7; size: NA; D: TRBD1; V: TRBV30; CDR3: CACIQGANEQYF; DNA: TGTGCCTGTATACAGGGGGCGAACGAGCAGTACTTC
J: TRBJ2-7; size: NA; D: NA; V: TRBV9; CDR3: CASSVATGLYEQYF; DNA: TGTGCCAGCAGCGTAGCTACCGGACTCTACGAGCAGTACTTC
J: TRBJ1-2; size: once; D: NA; V: TRBV21-1; CDR3: CASSKSRENGYGYTF; DNA: TGTGCCAGCAGCAAATCGCGGGAGAACGGCTATGGCTACACCTTC
J: TRBJ2-7; size: NA; D: NA; V: TRBV6-2/TRBV6-3; CDR3: CASCQRDNSYEQYF; DNA: TGTGCCAGCTGCCAACGCGACAACTCCTACGAGCAGTACTTC
J: TRBJ2-5; size: NA; D: TRBD1; V: TRBV9; CDR3: CASSLAQTGLQETQYF; DNA: TGTGCCAGCAGCCTGGCCCAGACAGGGCTTCAAGAGACCCAGTACTTC
J: TRBJ2-7; size: NA; D: NA; V: TRBV20-1; CDR3: CSARDPGSVEQYF; DNA: TGCAGTGCTAGAGATCCGGGTTCGGTCGAGCAGTACTTC
J: TRBJ2-2; size: NA; D: NA; V: TRBV27; CDR3: CASSDGYTGELFF; DNA: TGTGCCAGCAGCGATGGGTACACCGGGGAGCTGTTTTTT
J: TRBJ2-5; size: NA; D: NA; V: TRBV3-1; CDR3: CASSHSRMYQETQYF; DNA: TGTGCCAGCAGCCATTCGCGGATGTACCAAGAGACCCAGTACTTC
J: TRBJ1-2; size: NA; D: NA; V: TRBV20-1; CDR3: CSARMSREARYGYTF; DNA: TGCAGTGCTAGGATGAGCAGGGAGGCCCGCTATGGCTACACCTTC
J: TRBJ2-1; size: NA; D: NA; V: TRBV5-1; CDR3: CASSFRQGTHNEQFF; DNA: TGCGCCAGCAGCTTTAGGCAGGGGACCCACAATGAGCAGTTCTTC
J: TRBJ1-2; size: NA; D: NA; V: TRBV2; CDR3: CARLDSLGYTF; DNA: TGTGCCCGCTTAGACAGTTTAGGCTACACCTTC
J: TRBJ2-7; size: NA; D: TRBD2; V: TRBV7-9; CDR3: CASSSQGVAGHYEQYF; DNA: TGTGCCAGCAGCTCCCAAGGGGTAGCGGGACACTACGAGCAGTACTTC
J: TRBJ2-1; size: NA; D: TRBD1; V: TRBV30; CDR3: CAWSGDSNEQFF; DNA: TGTGCCTGGAGTGGGGACAGCAATGAGCAGTTCTTC
J: TRBJ2-7; size: NA; D: NA; V: TRBV15; CDR3: CATGQGVSSYEQYF; DNA: TGTGCCACCGGTCAGGGAGTCAGCTCCTACGAGCAGTACTTC
J: TRBJ2-3; size: NA; D: TRBD1; V: TRBV6-2/TRBV6-3; CDR3: CASSYDPGQLYF; DNA: TGTGCCAGCAGTTACGATCCGGGACAGCTCTATTTT
J: TRBJ2-7; size: NA; D: TRBD2; V: TRBV9; CDR3: CASSVSGLAATYEQYF; DNA: TGTGCCAGCAGCGTATCGGGACTAGCGGCCACCTACGAGCAGTACTTC
J: TRBJ1-4; size: NA; D: TRBD1; V: TRBV7-8; CDR3: CASSLVAGTGDEKLFF; DNA: TGTGCCAGCAGCTTAGTAGCTGGGACAGGGGATGAAAAACTGTTTTTT
J: TRBJ2-5; size: NA; D: NA; V: TRBV7-9; CDR3: CASSETQETQYF; DNA: TGTGCCAGCAGCGAAACTCAAGAGACCCAGTACTTC
J: TRBJ2-5; size: NA; D: NA; V: TRBV20-1; CDR3: CSARDRWALAGTKETQYF; DNA: TGCAGTGCTAGAGATCGGTGGGCCCTTGCGGGGACCAAAGAGACCCAGTACTTC
J: TRBJ2-3; size: NA; D: NA; V: TRBV12-3/TRBV12-4; CDR3: CASSFRGDTQYF; DNA: TGTGCCAGCAGTTTTAGGGGAGATACGCAGTATTTT
J: TRBJ1-5; size: NA; D: NA; V: TRBV29-1; CDR3: CSVEEVYGGLQHF; DNA: TGCAGCGTTGAAGAGGTGTATGGGGGTCTCCAGCATTTT
J: TRBJ2-1; size: NA; D: NA; V: TRBV13; CDR3: CASSLGRRDVHNEQFF; DNA: TGTGCCAGCAGCTTAGGCCGGCGAGACGTCCACAATGAGCAGTTCTTC
J: TRBJ1-2; size: NA; D: NA; V: TRBV28; CDR3: CASSFRLLWRAGYTF; DNA: TGTGCCAGCAGTTTTCGACTACTATGGAGGGCTGGCTACACCTTC
J: TRBJ2-2; size: NA; D: TRBD1; V: TRBV2; CDR3: CASSEQGAGVTGELFF; DNA: TGTGCCAGCAGTGAACAGGGGGCGGGTGTCACCGGGGAGCTGTTTTTT
J: TRBJ2-1; size: NA; D: NA; V: TRBV4-2; CDR3: CASSQGTGAYNEQFF; DNA: TGTGCCAGCAGCCAAGGCACGGGGGCATACAATGAGCAGTTCTTC
J: TRBJ2-7; size: NA; D: TRBD1; V: TRBV7-8; CDR3: CASSLGTGAFYEQYF; DNA: TGTGCCAGCAGCTTAGGGACAGGGGCATTCTACGAGCAGTACTTC
J: TRBJ2-5; size: NA; D: NA; V: TRBV27; CDR3: CASMTPRRDPNLTQYF; DNA: TGTGCCAGCATGACCCCCCGCAGGGACCCTAATTTGACCCAGTACTTC
J: TRBJ2-7; size: NA; D: NA; V: TRBV11-2; CDR3: CASSLPQGSYEQYF; DNA: TGTGCCAGCAGCTTACCGCAGGGGTCATACGAGCAGTACTTC
J: TRBJ2-7; size: NA; D: NA; V: TRBV27; CDR3: CASSLGGDSYEQYF; DNA: TGTGCCAGCAGTCTAGGGGGGGACTCCTACGAGCAGTACTTC
J: TRBJ2-3; size: NA; D: TRBD1; V: TRBV27; CDR3: CASSPGTGVGDTQYF; DNA: TGTGCCAGCAGTCCCGGGACAGGGGTTGGGGATACGCAGTATTTT